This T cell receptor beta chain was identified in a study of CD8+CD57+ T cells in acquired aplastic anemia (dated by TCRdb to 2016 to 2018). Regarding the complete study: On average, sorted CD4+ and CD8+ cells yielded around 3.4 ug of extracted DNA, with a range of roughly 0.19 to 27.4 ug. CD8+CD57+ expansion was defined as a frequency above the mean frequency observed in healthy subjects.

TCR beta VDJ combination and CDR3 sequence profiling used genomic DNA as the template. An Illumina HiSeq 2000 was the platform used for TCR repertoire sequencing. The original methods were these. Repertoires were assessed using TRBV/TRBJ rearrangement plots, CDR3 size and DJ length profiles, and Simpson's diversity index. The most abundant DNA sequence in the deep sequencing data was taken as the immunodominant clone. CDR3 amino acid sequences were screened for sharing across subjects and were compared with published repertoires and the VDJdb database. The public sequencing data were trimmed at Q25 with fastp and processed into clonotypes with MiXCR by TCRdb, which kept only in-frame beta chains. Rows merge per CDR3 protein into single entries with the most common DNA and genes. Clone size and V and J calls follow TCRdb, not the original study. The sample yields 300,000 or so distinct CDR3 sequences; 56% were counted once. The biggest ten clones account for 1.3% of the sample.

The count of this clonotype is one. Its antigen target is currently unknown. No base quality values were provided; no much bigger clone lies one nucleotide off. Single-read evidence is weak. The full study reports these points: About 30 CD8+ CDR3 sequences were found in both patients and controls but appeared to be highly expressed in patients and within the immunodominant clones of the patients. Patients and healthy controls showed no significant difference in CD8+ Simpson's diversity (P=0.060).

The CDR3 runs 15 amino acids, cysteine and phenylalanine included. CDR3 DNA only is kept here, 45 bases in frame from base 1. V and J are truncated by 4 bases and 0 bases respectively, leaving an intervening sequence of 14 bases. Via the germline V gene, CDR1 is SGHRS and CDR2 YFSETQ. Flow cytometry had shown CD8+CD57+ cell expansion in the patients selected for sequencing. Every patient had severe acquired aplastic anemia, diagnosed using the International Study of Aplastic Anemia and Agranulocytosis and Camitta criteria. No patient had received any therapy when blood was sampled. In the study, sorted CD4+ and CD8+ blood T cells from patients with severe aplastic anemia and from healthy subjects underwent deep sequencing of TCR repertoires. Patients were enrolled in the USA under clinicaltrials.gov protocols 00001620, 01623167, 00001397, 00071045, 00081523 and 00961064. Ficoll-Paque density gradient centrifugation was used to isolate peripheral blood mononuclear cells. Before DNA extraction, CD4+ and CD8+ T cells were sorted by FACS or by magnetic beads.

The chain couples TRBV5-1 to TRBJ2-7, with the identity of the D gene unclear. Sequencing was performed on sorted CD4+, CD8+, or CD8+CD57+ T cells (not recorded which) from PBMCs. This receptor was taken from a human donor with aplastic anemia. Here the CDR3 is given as CASSLPRRTSYEQYF. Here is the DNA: TGCGCCAGCAGCCTCCCTCGTCGGACCTCCTACGAGCAGTACTTC.